This TCR beta chain was captured by sequencing in a study of breast tumors, draining lymph nodes, adjacent tissues. TCRdb recomputed calls from the multiplex PCR reads with MiXCR, one row per CDR3 protein. The sample has 250,000 or so distinct CDR3 sequences; roughly 30% are singletons. Of note for this clonotype: The germline gene is not matched at one end of the junction; a read error may be the cause.

Samples came from axillary lymph nodes draining the breast cancer. The source of this sequence is a female donor with breast cancer. Some clones in this sample may be carry-over from other donors' samples. Sequencing was done on a sample of axillary lymph node tissue.

CDR3 residues: CASSGLADSYNEQLF. The CDR3 DNA is TGTGCCAGCAGTGGACTAGCGGACTCCTACAATGAGCAGCTCTTC. This chain links TRBV2 with TRBJ2-1; 9 bases map to TRBD2. Germline assignment: CDR1 SNHLY and CDR2 FYNNEI. The CDR3 extends over 15 amino acids.